This T cell receptor beta chain was captured in a study of blood T cell repertoires in COVID-19. As originally analysed: Reference gene primer amplification gave nucleated cell count estimates. Produced via immunoSEQ multiplex PCR; TCRdb's table is partial and in-frame only. Clonal size and the V and J genes are those of that table, whereas D and trimming came from the DNA. The data contain 120,000 to 150,000 clones, roughly three quarters of them seen just once; the ten biggest clones take up roughly 4.5%. Sequencing was performed on peripheral blood. This TCR was sampled from a man aged 55 to 70 with acute or convalescent COVID-19.

The CDR3 spells CASSMGVGYEQYF. CDR3 sequence (DNA): TGTGCCAGTAGTATGGGAGTAGGGTACGAGCAGTACTTC. The genes are TRBV19 and TRBJ2-7; D is possibly TRBD2 (5 bases). From germline, CDR1 is LNHDA and CDR2 SQIVND (reference sequence). V gave up 3 bases and J gave up 4 bases, with 10 bases separating them. This CDR3 has 13 amino acids.